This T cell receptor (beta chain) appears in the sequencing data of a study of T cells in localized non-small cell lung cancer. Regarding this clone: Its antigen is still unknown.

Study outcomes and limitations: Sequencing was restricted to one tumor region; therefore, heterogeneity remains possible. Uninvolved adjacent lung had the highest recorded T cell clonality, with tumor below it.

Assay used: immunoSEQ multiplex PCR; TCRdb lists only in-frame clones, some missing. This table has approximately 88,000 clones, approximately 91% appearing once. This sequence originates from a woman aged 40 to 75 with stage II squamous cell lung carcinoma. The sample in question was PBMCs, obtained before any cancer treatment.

The CDR3 DNA is TGTGCCAGCAGCTTATCCCTAGCGGGGGGCCACAATGAGCAGTTCTTC. Protein: CASSLSLAGGHNEQFF. This chain connects TRBV13 to TRBJ2-1, with TRBD2 identical over 11 bases. Germline CDR1 PRHDT, CDR2 FYEKMQ (reference sequence). The CDR3 is 16 residues long. V dropped 2 bases and J dropped 5; count of bases not matched to a gene: 5.